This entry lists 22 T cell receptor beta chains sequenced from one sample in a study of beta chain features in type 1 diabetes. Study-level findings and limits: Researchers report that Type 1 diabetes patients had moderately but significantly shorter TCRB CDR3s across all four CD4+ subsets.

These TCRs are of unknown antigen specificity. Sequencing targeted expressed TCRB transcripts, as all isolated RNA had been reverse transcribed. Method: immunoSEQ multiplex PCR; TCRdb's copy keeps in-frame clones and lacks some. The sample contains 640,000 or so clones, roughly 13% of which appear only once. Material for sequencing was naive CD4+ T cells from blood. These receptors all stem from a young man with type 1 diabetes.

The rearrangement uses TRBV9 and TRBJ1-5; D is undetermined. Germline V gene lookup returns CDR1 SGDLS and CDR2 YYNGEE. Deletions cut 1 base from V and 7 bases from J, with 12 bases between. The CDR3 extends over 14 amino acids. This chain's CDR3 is CASSVSREHQPQHF. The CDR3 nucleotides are TGTGCCAGCAGCGTAAGCCGGGAGCACCAGCCCCAGCATTTT.

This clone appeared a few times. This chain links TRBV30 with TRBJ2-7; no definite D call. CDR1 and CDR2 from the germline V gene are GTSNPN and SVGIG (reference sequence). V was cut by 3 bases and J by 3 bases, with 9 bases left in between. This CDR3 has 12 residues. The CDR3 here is CAWRADGYEQYF. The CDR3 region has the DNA TGTGCCTGGAGGGCCGATGGCTACGAGCAGTACTTC.

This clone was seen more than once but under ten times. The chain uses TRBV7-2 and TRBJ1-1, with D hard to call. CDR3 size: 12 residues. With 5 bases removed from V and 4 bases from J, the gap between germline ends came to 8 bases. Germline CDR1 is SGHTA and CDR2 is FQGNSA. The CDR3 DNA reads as TGTGCCAGCAGCCACTGGGGCACTGAAGCTTTCTTT. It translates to CASSHWGTEAFF. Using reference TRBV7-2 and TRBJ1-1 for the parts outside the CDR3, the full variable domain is GAGVSQSPSNKVTEKGKDVELRCDPISGHTALYWYRQSLGQGLEFLIYFQGNSAPDKSGLPSDRFSAERTGGSVSTLTIQRTQQEDSAVYLCASSHWGTEAFFGQGTRLTVV.

The CDR3 DNA sequence: TGTGCCAGCAGCCCCTGGACGGACGCTAACTATGGCTACACCTTC. As protein: CASSPWTDANYGYTF. The rearrangement uses TRBV9 and TRBJ1-2; D not certain. Trimming pared 4 bases from V and 0 bases from J, leaving 13 bases between. This CDR3 region has 15 residues. Germline CDR1 is SGDLS and CDR2 is YYNGEE.

The DNA of the CDR3 is TGTGCCAGCAGCTTAGACGGCATCTCTGGAAACACCATATATTTT. Translated: CASSLDGISGNTIYF. The rearrangement links TRBV7-9 to TRBJ1-3; D unresolved. The CDR3 spans 15 residues. V lost 1 base, J lost 0 bases, and 7 bases lay in between. CDR1 and CDR2 from the germline V gene are SEHNR and FQNEAQ (reference sequence).

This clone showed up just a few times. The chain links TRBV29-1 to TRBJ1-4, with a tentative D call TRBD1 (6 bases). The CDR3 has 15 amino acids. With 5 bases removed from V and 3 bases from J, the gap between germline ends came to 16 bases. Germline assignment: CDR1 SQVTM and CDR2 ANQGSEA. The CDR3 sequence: CSVTDSGEANEKLFF. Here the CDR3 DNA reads TGCAGCGTTACGGACAGCGGGGAAGCTAATGAAAAACTGTTTTTT.

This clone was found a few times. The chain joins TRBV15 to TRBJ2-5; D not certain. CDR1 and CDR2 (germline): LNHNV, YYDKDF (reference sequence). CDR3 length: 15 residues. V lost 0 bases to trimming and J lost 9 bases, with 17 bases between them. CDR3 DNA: TGTGCCACCAGCAGAGATCTGGGCTACAATTCCCCCCAGTACTTC. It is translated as CATSRDLGYNSPQYF.

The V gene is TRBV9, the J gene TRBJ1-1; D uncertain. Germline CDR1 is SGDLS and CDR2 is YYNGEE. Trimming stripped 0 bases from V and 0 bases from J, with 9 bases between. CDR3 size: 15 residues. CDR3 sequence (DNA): TGTGCCAGCAGCGTAGCTGCAGCAATGAACACTGAAGCTTTCTTT. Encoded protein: CASSVAAAMNTEAFF.

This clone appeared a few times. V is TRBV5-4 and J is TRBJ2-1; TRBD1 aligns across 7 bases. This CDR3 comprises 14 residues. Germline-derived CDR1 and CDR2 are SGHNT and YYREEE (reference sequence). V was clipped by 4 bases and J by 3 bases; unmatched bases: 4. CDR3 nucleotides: TGTGCCAGCAGCGTGGGACAGTTCTACAATGAGCAGTTCTTC. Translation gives CASSVGQFYNEQFF. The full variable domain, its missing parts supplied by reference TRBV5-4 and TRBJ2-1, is ETGVTQSPTHLIKTRGQQVTLRCSSQSGHNTVSWYQQALGQGPQFIFQYYREEENGRGNFPPRFSGLQFPNYSSELNVNALELDDSALYLCASSVGQFYNEQFFGPGTRLTVL.

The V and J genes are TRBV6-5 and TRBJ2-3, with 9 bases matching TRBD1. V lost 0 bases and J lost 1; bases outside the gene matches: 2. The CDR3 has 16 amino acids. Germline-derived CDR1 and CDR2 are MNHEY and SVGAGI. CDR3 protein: CASSYSGQGGTDTQYF. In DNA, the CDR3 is TGTGCCAGCAGTTACTCGGGACAGGGCGGCACAGATACGCAGTATTTT.

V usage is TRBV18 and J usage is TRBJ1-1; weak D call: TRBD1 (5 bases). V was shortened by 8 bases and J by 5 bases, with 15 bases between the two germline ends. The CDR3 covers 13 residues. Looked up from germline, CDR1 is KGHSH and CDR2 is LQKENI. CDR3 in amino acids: CASEPGGGTEAFF. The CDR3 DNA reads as TGTGCCAGCGAACCTGGGGGTGGAACTGAAGCTTTCTTT.

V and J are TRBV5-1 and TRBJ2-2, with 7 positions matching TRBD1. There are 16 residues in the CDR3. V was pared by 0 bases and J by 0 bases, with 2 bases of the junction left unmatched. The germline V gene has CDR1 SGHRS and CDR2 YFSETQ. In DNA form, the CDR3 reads TGCGCCAGCAGCTTGGAGGGGACAGCGAACACCGGGGAGCTGTTTTTT. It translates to CASSLEGTANTGELFF.

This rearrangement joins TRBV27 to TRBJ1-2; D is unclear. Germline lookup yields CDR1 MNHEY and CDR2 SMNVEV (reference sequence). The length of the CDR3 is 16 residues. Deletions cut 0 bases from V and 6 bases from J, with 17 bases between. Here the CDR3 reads CASSLSKEGGSNGYTF. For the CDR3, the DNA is TGTGCCAGCAGTTTATCGAAGGAGGGTGGCTCCAATGGCTACACCTTC.

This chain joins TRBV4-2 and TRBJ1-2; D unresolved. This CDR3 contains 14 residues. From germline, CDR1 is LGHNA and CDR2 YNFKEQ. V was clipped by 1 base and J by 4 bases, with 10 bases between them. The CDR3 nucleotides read TGTGCCAGCAGCCAAGTAGGAGGTGGCTATGGCTACACCTTC. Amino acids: CASSQVGGGYGYTF.

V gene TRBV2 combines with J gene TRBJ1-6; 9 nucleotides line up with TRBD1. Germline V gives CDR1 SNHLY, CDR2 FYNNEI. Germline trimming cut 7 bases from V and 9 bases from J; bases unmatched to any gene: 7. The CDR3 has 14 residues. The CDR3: CASTMTGGTSPLHF. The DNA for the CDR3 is TGTGCCAGCACCATGACAGGGGGAACTTCACCCCTCCACTTT.

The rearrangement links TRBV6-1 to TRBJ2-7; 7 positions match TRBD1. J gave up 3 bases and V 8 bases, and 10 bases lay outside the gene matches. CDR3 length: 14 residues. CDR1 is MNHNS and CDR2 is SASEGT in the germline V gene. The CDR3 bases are TGTGCCAGCGGTACTAGGGACAGCCTCTACGAGCAGTACTTC. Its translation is CASGTRDSLYEQYF.

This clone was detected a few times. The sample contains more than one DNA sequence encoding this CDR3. The CDR3 loop reads CASSLGTEAFF. In nucleotides, the CDR3 is TGTGCCAGCAGCTTAGGCACTGAAGCTTTCTTT. The chain couples TRBV7-9 to TRBJ1-1; D ambiguous. V was shortened by 1 base and J by 4 bases, with 1 base between the two germline ends. The CDR3 runs 11 residues. The germline V gene has CDR1 SEHNR and CDR2 FQNEAQ (reference sequence).

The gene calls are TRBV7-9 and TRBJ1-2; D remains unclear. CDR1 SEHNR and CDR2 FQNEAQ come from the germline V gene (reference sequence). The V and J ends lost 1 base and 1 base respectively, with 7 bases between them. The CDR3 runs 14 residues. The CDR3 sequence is CASSLGSDNYGYTF. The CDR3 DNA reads TGTGCCAGCAGCTTAGGATCCGATAACTATGGCTACACCTTC. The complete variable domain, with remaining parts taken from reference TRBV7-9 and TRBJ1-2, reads DTGVSQNPRHKITKRGQNVTFRCDPISEHNRLYWYRQTLGQGPEFLTYFQNEAQLEKSRLLSDRFSAERPKGSFSTLEIQRTEQGDSAMYLCASSLGSDNYGYTFGSGTRLTVV.

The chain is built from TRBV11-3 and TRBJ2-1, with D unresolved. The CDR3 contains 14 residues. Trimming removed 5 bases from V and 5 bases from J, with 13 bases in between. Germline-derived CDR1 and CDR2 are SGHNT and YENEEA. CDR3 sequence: CASSPRASNNEQFF. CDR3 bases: TGTGCCAGCAGCCCCCGGGCCTCGAACAATGAGCAGTTCTTC.

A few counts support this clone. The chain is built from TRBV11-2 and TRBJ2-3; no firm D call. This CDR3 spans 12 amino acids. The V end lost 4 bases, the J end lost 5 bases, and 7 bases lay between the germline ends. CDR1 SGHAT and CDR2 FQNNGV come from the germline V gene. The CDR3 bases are TGTGCCAGCAGCTCTTACAGAGATACGCAGTATTTT. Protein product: CASSSYRDTQYF. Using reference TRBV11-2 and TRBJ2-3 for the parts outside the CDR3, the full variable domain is EAGVAQSPRYKIIEKRQSVAFWCNPISGHATLYWYQQILGQGPKLLIQFQNNGVVDDSQLPKDRFSAERLKGVDSTLKIQPAKLEDSAVYLCASSSYRDTQYFGPGTRLTVL.

The CDR3 DNA reads as TGCAGCGCCCCAGGGGTACAAGAGACCCAGTACTTC. It is translated as CSAPGVQETQYF. The V and J genes are TRBV29-1 and TRBJ2-5, with a possible D match to TRBD1 (6 bases). The V end was cut by 7 bases, the J end by 2 bases, with 11 bases between. The germline CDR1 and CDR2 sequences are SQVTM and ANQGSEA. The CDR3 has 12 residues.

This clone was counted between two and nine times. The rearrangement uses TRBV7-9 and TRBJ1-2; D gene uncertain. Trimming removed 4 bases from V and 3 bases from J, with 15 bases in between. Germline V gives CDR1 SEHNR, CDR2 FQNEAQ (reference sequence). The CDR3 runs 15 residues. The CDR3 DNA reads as TGTGCCAGCAGCTCCGGACCCGATTCCCACTATGGCTACACCTTC. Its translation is CASSSGPDSHYGYTF.